Following are 32 T cell receptor beta chains from one sample sequenced in a study of blood T cell repertoires in COVID-19. Sequencing used immunoSEQ multiplex PCR; TCRdb keeps in-frame clones, though not all of them. Of 200,000 or so clones in the sample, around 86% were seen once. The sequenced sample was peripheral blood. The receptors here all came from a man aged 45-60 years with acute or convalescent COVID-19.

The rearrangement uses TRBV7-9 and TRBJ1-2; weak D call: TRBD1 (6 bases). The germline V gene has CDR1 SEHNR and CDR2 FQNEAQ (reference sequence). The length of the CDR3 is 16 residues. Trimming took off 6 bases at V and 0 bases at J, with 17 bases between the two ends. CDR3 loop: CASRWTAETANYGYTF. The CDR3 nucleotides read TGTGCCAGCAGGTGGACAGCGGAAACCGCTAACTATGGCTACACCTTC.

The J gene is TRBJ1-1, the V gene TRBV18; 9 bases align to TRBD1. The CDR3 is made up of 17 amino acids. V dropped 3 bases and J dropped 5; count of bases not matched to a gene: 13. Looked up from germline, CDR1 is KGHSH and CDR2 is LQKENI. In DNA form, the CDR3 reads TGTGCCAGCTCACCTGGGACAGGGAACGGGAGGGTGACTGAAGCTTTCTTT. Translated: CASSPGTGNGRVTEAFF.

The chain combines TRBV5-1 with TRBJ2-3, with 10 bases lining up with TRBD2. Germline V lookup: CDR1 SGHRS, CDR2 YFSETQ. This CDR3 is 15 amino acids long. With 4 bases clipped from V and 3 bases from J, the junction kept 5 bases outside the gene matches. The CDR3 nucleotides are TGCGCCAGCAGCGTCTGGACTAGCGGAACAGATACGCAGTATTTT. This gives the protein CASSVWTSGTDTQYF.

The chain joins TRBV4-1 to TRBJ1-2; 7 bases align to TRBD1. The CDR3 length is 16 residues. CDR1 is MGHRA, CDR2 YSYEKL, per germline. J lost 0 bases, V lost 6 bases, and 10 bases had no gene match. For the CDR3, the DNA is TGCGCCAGCAGTCATGGGACAGCCGTAACTAACTATGGCTACACCTTC. Amino acid sequence: CASSHGTAVTNYGYTF.

CDR3 in DNA: TGTGCCAGCAGTTTGAAACAGGGGGCGGAAAACATTCAGTACTTC. It yields the protein CASSLKQGAENIQYF. The J gene is TRBJ2-4, the V gene TRBV6-5, with 9 bases identical to TRBD1. The CDR3 consists of 15 residues. The trim removed 4 bases at V and 5 bases at J, leaving 6 bases unmatched. The germline V gene encodes CDR1 MNHEY and CDR2 SVGAGI.

V gene TRBV11-2 combines with J gene TRBJ1-2, with 8 positions matching TRBD1. This CDR3 region has 15 residues. CDR1 is SGHAT, CDR2 FQNNGV, per germline. Trimming removed 5 bases from V and 3 bases from J; junction bases left unmatched: 8. The CDR3 DNA is TGTGCCAGCAGCCTGATGGACAGGGAGGACTATGGCTACACCTTC. Translating gives CASSLMDREDYGYTF.

This sequence joins TRBV7-6 and TRBJ2-5, with D tentatively TRBD2 (6 bases). Germline V lookup: CDR1 SGHVS, CDR2 FNYEAQ. CDR3 length equals 13 residues. Trimming shortened V by 5 bases and J by 7 bases, and 14 bases separated the two germline ends. The CDR3 DNA sequence: TGTGCCAGCAGCCCGGGAGATCTGGGGACCCAGTACTTC. It is translated as CASSPGDLGTQYF. Variable domain in full (rest from reference TRBV7-6 and TRBJ2-5): GAGVSQSPRYKVTKRGQDVALRCDPISGHVSLYWYRQALGQGPEFLTYFNYEAQQDKSGLPNDRFSAERPEGSISTLTIQRTEQRDSAMYRCASSPGDLGTQYFGPGTRLLVL.

This clone came up a few times. Different DNA sequences within this sample yield the same CDR3. The chain links TRBV5-1 to TRBJ2-2, with 11 bases identical to TRBD1. With V trimmed by 3 bases and J by 6 bases, 1 base remained unmatched. The CDR3 length is 14 residues. Germline assignment: CDR1 SGHRS and CDR2 YFSETQ. CDR3 in amino acids: CASSWGQGAGELFF. CDR3 DNA: TGCGCCAGCAGCTGGGGACAGGGGGCCGGGGAGCTGTTTTTT.

The gene calls are TRBV6-5 and TRBJ2-2; TRBD1 matches at 8 bases. Germline CDR1 MNHEY, CDR2 SVGAGI. This CDR3 spans 13 amino acids. The ends lost 6 bases at V and 7 bases at J; junction bases unmatched: 4. This CDR3 reads CASRTGVGGELFF. The CDR3 nucleotides are TGTGCCAGCAGGACAGGGGTGGGCGGGGAGCTGTTTTTT.

The chain recombines TRBV10-3 with TRBJ2-5; D possibly corresponds to TRBD1 (5 bases). V shed 4 bases and J shed 2 bases, with 5 bases lying between them. The CDR3 totals 12 residues. Germline CDR1 reads ENHRY; CDR2 reads SYGVKD. The CDR3 DNA sequence: TGTGCCATCAGTGGACAGCAAGAGACCCAGTACTTC. Protein product: CAISGQQETQYF.

The chain has TRBV7-9 and TRBJ1-2; D gene unclear. V gave up 6 bases and J gave up 10 bases, with 18 bases separating them. The CDR3 consists of 13 residues. CDR1 is SEHNR and CDR2 is FQNEAQ in the germline V gene (reference sequence). CDR3 coding DNA: TGTGCCAGCAGTTTCACCGGACGGGATGACTACACCTTC. It is translated as CASSFTGRDDYTF.

The chain is built from TRBV7-8 and TRBJ2-3; the match to TRBD1 covers 8 bases. There are 16 residues in the CDR3. The germline gives CDR1 SGHVS, CDR2 FQNEAQ. Trimming removed 0 bases from V and 5 bases from J; junction bases left unmatched: 7. CDR3 region: CASSLAARGRRDTQYF. For the CDR3, the DNA is TGTGCCAGCAGCTTAGCGGCCAGGGGGCGAAGAGATACGCAGTATTTT.

The V and J genes are TRBV7-3 and TRBJ1-4; the D gene is possibly TRBD1 (6 bases). The V end was cut by 7 bases, the J end by 0 bases, with 12 bases between. Germline lookup yields CDR1 SGHTA and CDR2 FQGTGA. The CDR3 spans 15 residues. In DNA form, the CDR3 reads TGTGCCAGCACGGGGGGCCCCACAACTAATGAAAAACTGTTTTTT. Translated, it gives CASTGGPTTNEKLFF.

This clone has only a few counts. The chain joins TRBV5-8 to TRBJ1-1; TRBD1 agrees at 7 bases. CDR3 length: 13 residues. Looked up from germline, CDR1 is SGHTS and CDR2 is YDEGEE. Trimming cost V 5 bases and J 1 base; bases outside gene matches: 2. The CDR3 region is CASRHRGNTEAFF. The CDR3 DNA sequence: TGTGCCAGCAGACACAGGGGGAACACTGAAGCTTTCTTT.

The chain combines TRBV18 with TRBJ2-3; a weak D match, TRBD2 (5 bases). The CDR3 spans 14 residues. V was shortened by 5 bases and J by 5 bases, with 14 bases between the two germline ends. Germline CDR1 and CDR2: KGHSH and LQKENI. The chain's CDR3 is CASSGSTAGDTQYF. CDR3 sequence (DNA): TGTGCCAGCTCAGGGTCTACGGCGGGAGATACGCAGTATTTT.

This chain joins TRBV24-1 and TRBJ1-2, with D hard to call. Germline V gene sequence: CDR1 KGHDR, CDR2 SFDVKD. The CDR3 contains 13 residues. Trimming shortened V by 0 bases and J by 8 bases, and 9 bases separated the two germline ends. The CDR3 is CATSDLLQRGYTF. The CDR3 coding sequence is TGTGCCACCAGTGATTTGCTGCAGCGGGGCTACACCTTC.

CDR3 loop: CASRGGAGTLGYGYTF. In nucleotides, the CDR3 is TGTGCCAGCAGGGGTGGAGCAGGGACATTAGGCTATGGCTACACCTTC. V is TRBV2 and J is TRBJ1-2, with D perhaps matching TRBD1 (6 bases). Germline loops: CDR1 SNHLY, CDR2 FYNNEI. Trimming stripped 6 bases from V and 4 bases from J, with 21 bases between. This CDR3 region has 16 residues. Supplemented by reference TRBV2 and TRBJ1-2, the full variable domain reads EPEVTQTPSHQVTQMGQEVILRCVPISNHLYFYWYRQILGQKVEFLVSFYNNEISEKSEIFDDQFSVERPDGSNFTLKIRSTKLEDSAMYFCASRGGAGTLGYGYTFGSGTRLTVV.

This clone was seen just once. The V and J genes are TRBV5-6 and TRBJ1-1; TRBD1 matches at 8 bases. The CDR3 sequence is 15 residues long. Germline V gives CDR1 SGHDT, CDR2 YYEEEE. The V segment lost 4 bases and the J segment 1 base; nucleotides outside the gene matches: 6. The CDR3 sequence: CASSQVTGGNTEAFF. The CDR3 bases are TGTGCCAGCAGCCAAGTTACAGGGGGGAACACTGAAGCTTTCTTT.

The chain has TRBV11-2 and TRBJ2-7; D possibly corresponds to TRBD1 (6 bases). This CDR3 spans 15 amino acids. Per the germline V gene, CDR1 is SGHAT and CDR2 is FQNNGV. V lost 2 bases and J lost 1, with 12 bases in between. CDR3 amino acids: CASSLPGQPSYEQYF. CDR3 in DNA: TGTGCCAGCAGCTTACCCGGACAGCCTTCCTACGAGCAGTACTTC.

CDR3 loop: CASSLQGMNTEAFF. The CDR3 bases are TGTGCCAGCAGCCTACAGGGCATGAACACTGAAGCTTTCTTT. The chain couples TRBV7-3 to TRBJ1-1; maybe TRBD1 (6 bases). The CDR3 length is 14 residues. Germline V gene sequence: CDR1 SGHTA, CDR2 FQGTGA. V was pared by 5 bases and J by 0 bases, with 10 bases between.

CDR3: CASSLGGWSGANVLTF. DNA for the CDR3: TGCGCCAGCAGCTTGGGAGGGTGGTCTGGGGCCAACGTCCTGACTTTC. V and J are TRBV5-1 and TRBJ2-6; D is perhaps TRBD2 (5 bases). The length of the CDR3 is 16 residues. CDR1 and CDR2 (germline): SGHRS, YFSETQ. Trimming pared 0 bases from V and 1 base from J, leaving 8 bases between.

The rearrangement links TRBV6-6 to TRBJ2-1, with D uncertain. The CDR3 contains 14 residues. Germline loops: CDR1 MNHNY, CDR2 SVGAGI (reference sequence). V lost 5 bases to trimming and J lost 9 bases, with 17 bases between them. The CDR3: CASSISRGAPEQFF. The CDR3 DNA is TGTGCCAGCAGTATATCTCGAGGCGCGCCTGAGCAGTTCTTC.

The V and J genes are TRBV5-1 and TRBJ2-3, with 11 bases identical to TRBD2. CDR1 and CDR2 from the germline V gene are SGHRS and YFSETQ. The J segment lost 1 base and the V segment lost 4 bases, leaving 5 bases of the junction unmatched. The CDR3 consists of 16 residues. CDR3 nucleotides: TGCGCCAGCAGCAAGACTAGCGGGGCGCGCACAGATACGCAGTATTTT. Amino acids: CASSKTSGARTDTQYF. The entire variable domain, with the rest obtained from reference TRBV5-1 and TRBJ2-3, is as follows: KAGVTQTPRYLIKTRGQQVTLSCSPISGHRSVSWYQQTPGQGLQFLFEYFSETQRNKGNFPGRFSGRQFSNSRSEMNVSTLELGDSALYLCASSKTSGARTDTQYFGPGTRLTVL.

This clone has a single count. The CDR3 sequence: CASSARALGTEAFF. CDR3 bases: TGTGCCAGCAGCGCCAGGGCGTTGGGCACTGAAGCTTTCTTT. The chain combines TRBV25-1 with TRBJ1-1; possible D gene TRBD1, 5 bases. The CDR3 is 14 amino acids. V was shortened by 6 bases and J by 4 bases, with 15 bases between the two germline ends. CDR1 and CDR2 (germline): MGHDK, SYGVNS.

The V gene is TRBV7-2, the J gene TRBJ1-2; D ambiguous. CDR1 SGHTA and CDR2 FQGNSA come from the germline V gene. This CDR3 is 13 amino acids long. Trimming removed 1 base from V and 2 bases from J, with 5 bases in between. This CDR3 reads CASSLVGNYGYTF. DNA of the CDR3: TGTGCCAGCAGCTTAGTGGGCAACTATGGCTACACCTTC.

The chain couples TRBV6-1 to TRBJ1-2, with TRBD1 matching over 8 bases. V was clipped by 2 bases and J by 3 bases; unmatched bases: 8. The germline CDR1 and CDR2 sequences are MNHNS and SASEGT. This CDR3 is built from 16 residues. This CDR3 reads CASSEFQPQGDYGYTF. CDR3 sequence (DNA): TGTGCCAGCAGTGAATTTCAGCCACAGGGGGACTATGGCTACACCTTC.

The J gene is TRBJ1-1, the V gene TRBV4-1, with D possibly being TRBD1 (6 bases). V lost 0 bases and J 3 bases, leaving 8 bases between the germline ends. Germline V gene data show CDR1 as MGHRA and CDR2 as YSYEKL. This CDR3 comprises 14 residues. The CDR3 protein is CASSQEEGDTEAFF. The CDR3 region has the DNA TGCGCCAGCAGCCAAGAAGAGGGGGACACTGAAGCTTTCTTT.

This chain connects TRBV7-6 to TRBJ2-1, with 7 bases that match TRBD1. The CDR3 has 17 amino acids. Trimming cost V 3 bases and J 0 bases; bases outside gene matches: 8. CDR1 is SGHVS and CDR2 is FNYEAQ in the germline V gene. The CDR3 here is CASSLGQGVSSYNEQFF. In DNA form, the CDR3 reads TGTGCCAGCAGCTTGGGGCAGGGGGTCAGCTCCTACAATGAGCAGTTCTTC. Full variable domain (rest looked up from reference TRBV7-6 and TRBJ2-1): GAGVSQSPRYKVTKRGQDVALRCDPISGHVSLYWYRQALGQGPEFLTYFNYEAQQDKSGLPNDRFSAERPEGSISTLTIQRTEQRDSAMYRCASSLGQGVSSYNEQFFGPGTRLTVL.

The rearrangement joins TRBV5-5 to TRBJ1-2; tentatively, D is TRBD1 (5 bases). V was clipped by 7 bases and J by 2 bases, with 9 bases between them. The CDR3 is made up of 12 amino acids. Germline CDR1 reads SGHKS; CDR2 reads YYEKEE (reference sequence). In DNA, the CDR3 is TGTGCCAGCCGGGCAGGGAACTATGGCTACACCTTC. Encoded protein: CASRAGNYGYTF.

This clone was seen only once. At one end, the junction sequence differs from germline, possibly due to a read error. V is TRBV6-5 and J is TRBJ2-5; D perhaps matches TRBD1 (6 bases). The CDR3 length is 15 residues. Germline values: CDR1 MNHEY, CDR2 SVGAGI. The CDR3: CASSYQGRGGPSQYF. The CDR3 region has the DNA TGTGCCAGCAGTTACCAGGGGCGCGGTGGGCCCTCCCAATACTTC.

V gene TRBV7-9 combines with J gene TRBJ1-2; D not resolved. This CDR3 contains 15 residues. The V gene's germline CDR1 is SEHNR and CDR2 FQNEAQ (reference sequence). The V end was cut by 5 bases, the J end by 4 bases, with 17 bases between. CDR3 in DNA: TGTGCCAGCAGCGTACTAGAGGCGCTAGGCTATGGCTACACCTTC. Its translation is CASSVLEALGYGYTF.

The chain couples TRBV7-9 to TRBJ1-4; 8 bases agree with TRBD1. Trimming removed 1 base from V and 4 bases from J; junction bases left unmatched: 5. Per germline, CDR1 SEHNR and CDR2 FQNEAQ (reference sequence). The CDR3 runs to 16 residues. CDR3 nucleotide sequence: TGTGCCAGCAGCTTAGGTCAGGGGGCAATTAATGAAAAACTGTTTTTT. Translation gives CASSLGQGAINEKLFF.